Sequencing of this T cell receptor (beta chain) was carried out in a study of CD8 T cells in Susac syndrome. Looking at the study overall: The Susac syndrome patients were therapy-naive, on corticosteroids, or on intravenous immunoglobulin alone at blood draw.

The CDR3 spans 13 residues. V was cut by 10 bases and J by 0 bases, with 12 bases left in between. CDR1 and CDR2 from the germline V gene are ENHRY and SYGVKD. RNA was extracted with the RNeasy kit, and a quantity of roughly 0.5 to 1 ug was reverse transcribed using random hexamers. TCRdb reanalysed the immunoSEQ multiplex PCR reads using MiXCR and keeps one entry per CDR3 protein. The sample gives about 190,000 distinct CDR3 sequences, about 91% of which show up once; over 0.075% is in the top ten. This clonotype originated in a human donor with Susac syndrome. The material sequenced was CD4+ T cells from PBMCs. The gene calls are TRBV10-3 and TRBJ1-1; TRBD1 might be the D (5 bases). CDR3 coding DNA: TGTGCCACCCAGGAGGGGTTGAACACTGAAGCTTTCTTT. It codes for CATQEGLNTEAFF.